Each of the 17 T cell receptor beta chains below was sequenced from the same sample in a study of breast tumors, draining lymph nodes, adjacent tissues. MiXCR, run by TCRdb on the multiplex PCR reads, gives a single entry per CDR3 protein. The sample lists about 270,000 distinct CDR3 sequences, 30% seen once, with about 1% in the top ten. Axillary draining lymph nodes of breast cancer patients supplied the node samples. Sample: axillary lymph node tissue. These receptors were collected from a female donor with breast cancer. Some clones in this sample may be carry-over from other donors' samples.

This clonotype was observed at least ten times. The CDR3 bases are TGTGCCTCCTCCCAAGGGGGCTACACAGATACGCAGTATTTT. Its protein is CASSQGGYTDTQYF. The chain couples TRBV10-3 to TRBJ2-3; 7 bases map to TRBD1. After removal of 11 bases from V and 2 bases from J, the junction contained 10 bases not matched to a gene. Per the germline V gene, CDR1 is ENHRY and CDR2 is SYGVKD. There are 14 residues in the CDR3.

The V call is TRBV10-3, the J call TRBJ1-4; D might be TRBD1 (6 bases). Trimming left V 6 bases short and J 4 bases short, with 12 bases between. Germline values: CDR1 ENHRY, CDR2 SYGVKD. This CDR3 is built from 14 residues. CDR3 DNA sequence: TGTGCCATCAGCCAGACAGGACTTAATGAAAAACTGTTTTTT. Encoded protein: CAISQTGLNEKLFF.

In its sample, this clonotype was seen many times. This chain uses TRBV15 with TRBJ2-1; D possibly corresponds to TRBD1 (6 bases). The V and J ends lost 8 bases and 0 bases respectively, with 8 bases between them. This CDR3 comprises 13 residues. In germline, CDR1 is LNHNV, CDR2 YYDKDF (reference sequence). CDR3 amino acids: CATVGASYNEQFF. In DNA, the CDR3 is TGTGCCACCGTGGGGGCCTCCTACAATGAGCAGTTCTTC.

On this clonotype itself: It may be a read error: a sequence one base away is much more abundant. The chain recombines TRBV11-2 with TRBJ2-1; D perhaps matches TRBD2 (6 bases). The CDR3 runs 15 residues. The germline V gene has CDR1 SGHAT and CDR2 FQNNGV. CDR3 sequence (DNA): TGTGCCGGCAGCTTAGATCGGGCTAGCGCGAATGAGCAGTTCTTC. Protein sequence: CAGSLDRASANEQFF. The whole variable domain, filled in from reference TRBV11-2 and TRBJ2-1, reads EAGVAQSPRYKIIEKRQSVAFWCNPISGHATLYWYQQILGQGPKLLIQFQNNGVVDDSQLPKDRFSAERLKGVDSTLKIQPAKLEDSAVYLCAGSLDRASANEQFFGPGTRLTVL.

Ten or more counts support this clonotype. This chain joins TRBV20-1 and TRBJ2-5; D call uncertain. Trimming shortened V by 2 bases and J by 2 bases, and 15 bases separated the two germline ends. Germline loops: CDR1 DFQATT, CDR2 SNEGSKA (reference sequence). The CDR3 is 15 residues long. The CDR3 is CSARYFTSLQETQYF. The CDR3 DNA reads TGCAGTGCTAGATACTTTACCTCCCTTCAAGAGACCCAGTACTTC.

This clonotype appeared many times. The chain uses TRBV2 and TRBJ2-2, with D perhaps being TRBD1 or TRBD2 (5 bases each). This CDR3 has 13 amino acids. From germline, CDR1 is SNHLY and CDR2 FYNNEI. Trimming stripped 7 bases from V and 3 bases from J, with 9 bases between. CDR3 DNA sequence: TGTGCCAGCAAGAGGGGTCACACCGGGGAGCTGTTTTTT. As protein: CASKRGHTGELFF. The whole variable domain, remainder taken from reference TRBV2 and TRBJ2-2, is EPEVTQTPSHQVTQMGQEVILRCVPISNHLYFYWYRQILGQKVEFLVSFYNNEISEKSEIFDDQFSVERPDGSNFTLKIRSTKLEDSAMYFCASKRGHTGELFFGEGSRLTVL.

Of note for this clonotype: Germline and junction disagree at one end, which may indicate a read error. This chain connects TRBV7-2 to TRBJ1-3; 7 nucleotides match TRBD1. Per germline, CDR1 SGHTA and CDR2 FQGNSA. The length of the CDR3 is 17 residues. Here the CDR3 reads CASSLFGGQYSGNPIYF. CDR3 in DNA: TGTGCCAGCAGCTTATTCGGGGGACAGTACTCTGGAAACCCCATATATTTT.

This clonotype was seen a handful of times. This chain uses TRBV24-1 with TRBJ1-2; no clear D. The V gene's germline CDR1 is KGHDR and CDR2 SFDVKD. This CDR3 is built from 11 residues. Deletions cut 8 bases from V and 2 bases from J, with 5 bases between. The CDR3 spells CATNDNYGYTF. CDR3 sequence (DNA): TGTGCCACCAATGACAACTATGGCTACACCTTC.

The rearrangement joins TRBV11-2 to TRBJ2-1, with D maybe TRBD2 (5 bases). V lost 3 bases, J lost 9 bases, and 12 bases lay in between. Germline V gene data show CDR1 as SGHAT and CDR2 as FQNNGV. This CDR3 spans 13 amino acids. The CDR3 sequence: CASSFGRSTEQFF. CDR3 nucleotides: TGTGCCAGCAGCTTTGGGAGAAGTACTGAGCAGTTCTTC.

This clonotype was observed many times. The chain joins TRBV15 to TRBJ2-5; the D call may be TRBD1 or TRBD2 (5 bases each). This CDR3 spans 11 amino acids. CDR1 is LNHNV and CDR2 is YYDKDF in the germline V gene (reference sequence). V gave up 0 bases and J gave up 9 bases, with 5 bases separating them. The CDR3 protein is CATSREGAQYF. In nucleotides, the CDR3 is TGTGCCACCAGCAGAGAGGGGGCCCAGTACTTC.

This clonotype was picked up many times. The V call is TRBV11-2, the J call TRBJ2-3; a possible D gene is TRBD1 (5 bases). From germline, CDR1 is SGHAT and CDR2 FQNNGV. Trimming stripped 3 bases from V and 0 bases from J, with 10 bases between. The length of the CDR3 is 15 residues. CDR3 residues: CASSLGQPSTDTQYF. CDR3 sequence (DNA): TGTGCCAGCAGCTTGGGGCAGCCTAGCACAGATACGCAGTATTTT.

Comments on this clonotype: One base away lies a much larger clone, so this may be a sequencing read error. The chain combines TRBV29-1 with TRBJ2-2; 8 nucleotides line up with TRBD2. Per the germline V gene, CDR1 is SQVTM and CDR2 is ANQGSEA. After removal of 7 bases from V and 6 bases from J, the junction contained 7 bases not matched to a gene. The CDR3 runs to 13 residues. This CDR3 is CSAATSEAGELFF. CDR3 bases: TGCAGCGCCGCGACTAGCGAAGCCGGGGAGCTGTTTTTT.

This clonotype was observed many times. The chain has TRBV27 and TRBJ1-6; D remains unclear. V lost 0 bases and J 6 bases, leaving 3 bases between the germline ends. CDR3 length: 13 amino acids. CDR1 is MNHEY and CDR2 is SMNVEV in the germline V gene (reference sequence). In DNA form, the CDR3 reads TGTGCCAGCAGTTTATCTCTTAATTCACCCCTCCACTTT. This sequence encodes CASSLSLNSPLHF.

The chain combines TRBV6-5 with TRBJ2-1; 14 bases fit TRBD2. This CDR3 has 13 residues. After removal of 4 bases from V and 16 bases from J, the junction contained 6 bases not matched to a gene. Germline V gives CDR1 MNHEY, CDR2 SVGAGI. The CDR3 protein is CASSSGLAGGLFF. The CDR3 DNA reads as TGTGCCAGCAGTTCTGGACTAGCGGGAGGTCTTTTCTTC.

This clonotype was observed a few times. The genes are TRBV3-1 and TRBJ2-2; 11 bases are a match to TRBD1. Germline CDR1 and CDR2: LGHDT and YNNKEL (reference sequence). CDR3 length equals 17 residues. The V and J ends lost 1 base and 3 bases, in that order; junction bases with no gene match: 4. The DNA of the CDR3 is TGTGCCAGCAGCCAAGCCGGGACAGGGGGGTACACCGGGGAGCTGTTTTTT. Encoded protein: CASSQAGTGGYTGELFF.

This clonotype appeared many times. The V gene is TRBV12-3 or TRBV12-4, the J gene TRBJ2-1, with D possibly being TRBD2 (6 bases). V was shortened by 5 bases and J by 6 bases, with 23 bases between the two germline ends. The CDR3 has 17 residues. CDR3 amino acids: CASSGGNGGFSFNEQFF. In DNA, the CDR3 is TGTGCCAGCAGTGGGGGGAACGGCGGGTTTAGTTTCAATGAGCAGTTCTTC.

The chain couples TRBV2 to TRBJ2-7; 11 bases fit TRBD2. Germline loops: CDR1 SNHLY, CDR2 FYNNEI. The CDR3 runs 15 residues. V gave up 0 bases and J gave up 9 bases; unmatched junction bases: 7. The CDR3 is CASSEALSGGVWQYF. In DNA, the CDR3 is TGTGCCAGCAGTGAAGCGCTTAGCGGGGGGGTTTGGCAGTACTTC.